Sequencing of this T cell receptor (beta chain) was carried out in a study of blood T cell repertoires in COVID-19. Study summary: The samples span acute and convalescent COVID-19 from the United States, Italy and Spain.

Assay: immunoSEQ multiplex PCR; the TCRdb copy retains only in-frame clones and omits some. This table holds 95,000 to 150,000 clones, about four fifths found once. CDR3 length equals 16 residues. Per the germline V gene, CDR1 is SGHNT and CDR2 is YENEEA. The germline V and J ends were trimmed by 0 bases and 2 bases, with 13 bases remaining between them. The chain has TRBV11-3 and TRBJ1-1; D is unresolved. Source material: peripheral blood. The sequence came from a man between 60 and 70 years old with acute or convalescent COVID-19. CDR3 coding DNA: TGTGCCAGCAGCTTAGAGTTCTACAGCTTAAACACTGAAGCTTTCTTT. It yields the protein CASSLEFYSLNTEAFF. Combining the CDR3 with reference TRBV11-3 and TRBJ1-1 gives the whole variable domain EAGVVQSPRYKIIEKKQPVAFWCNPISGHNTLYWYLQNLGQGPELLIRYENEEAVDDSQLPKDRFSAERLKGVDSTLKIQPAELGDSAVYLCASSLEFYSLNTEAFFGQGTRLTVV.